This entry lists 29 T cell receptor beta chains sequenced from one sample in a study of identical twins. MiXCR was run by TCRdb on the 5' RACE reads, yielding one entry per CDR3 protein. This sample has hundreds of thousands of distinct CDR3 sequences, with about 9.4% found just once. The data also belong to a second study, concerning yellow fever vaccine responses in identical twins.

The material sequenced was PBMCs. The receptor source for this set is a woman between 18 and 30 years old in good health.

This clonotype appeared a few times. The chain joins TRBV5-1 to TRBJ1-2; possible D gene TRBD1, 5 bases. Trimming pared 6 bases from V and 4 bases from J, leaving 16 bases between. The V gene's germline CDR1 is SGHRS and CDR2 YFSETQ. The CDR3 runs to 14 residues. The CDR3 DNA sequence: TGCGCCAGCAAAATAGGAGACAGCGCCTATGGCTACACCTTC. Translation gives CASKIGDSAYGYTF.

This clonotype was observed a few times. This chain links TRBV4-1 with TRBJ2-4; unclear D gene. V was clipped by 6 bases and J by 1 base, with 13 bases between them. This CDR3 region has 15 residues. Germline V gene lookup returns CDR1 MGHRA and CDR2 YSYEKL. CDR3 amino acids: CASSIGKGAKNIQYF. The CDR3 nucleotides are TGCGCCAGCAGTATCGGCAAAGGCGCCAAAAACATTCAGTACTTC.

Only a few counts were recorded for this clonotype. The chain carries TRBV3-1 and TRBJ2-1; 11 positions agree with TRBD2. CDR1 is LGHDT, CDR2 YNNKEL, per germline (reference sequence). Trimming cost V 4 bases and J 10 bases; bases outside gene matches: 9. The CDR3 contains 15 residues. CDR3 sequence (DNA): TGTGCCAGCAGCCCTAGCGGGGGGTCGCGCTGGGAGCAGTTCTTC. It encodes CASSPSGGSRWEQFF.

This clonotype was detected many times. The chain carries TRBV7-9 and TRBJ2-2, with 10 bases lining up with TRBD1. The junction had 4 bases not matched to a gene; V was cut back by 3 bases and J by 3 bases. CDR3 length: 16 residues. Germline assignment: CDR1 SEHNR and CDR2 FQNEAQ (reference sequence). The CDR3, as DNA: TGTGCCAGCAGCTTCTCCGACAGGGGGCACACCGGGGAGCTGTTTTTT. Amino acid sequence: CASSFSDRGHTGELFF.

This clonotype was seen a handful of times. The DNA for the CDR3 is TGCGCCAGCAGCTCTCTAGTGAGGTCGAACACCGGGGAGCTGTTTTTT. Protein sequence: CASSSLVRSNTGELFF. The chain recombines TRBV5-1 with TRBJ2-2, with D unclear. Trimming shortened V by 3 bases and J by 0 bases, and 12 bases separated the two germline ends. CDR3 length: 16 residues. The V gene's germline CDR1 is SGHRS and CDR2 YFSETQ.

A few counts support this clonotype. The V call is TRBV11-2, the J call TRBJ1-3; a possible D gene is TRBD1 (5 bases). The length of the CDR3 is 14 residues. Trimming removed 1 base from V and 4 bases from J, with 8 bases in between. Per the germline V gene, CDR1 is SGHAT and CDR2 is FQNNGV. The CDR3 nucleotides are TGTGCCAGCAGCTTAGGGGGACCGGGAAACACCATATATTTT. This sequence encodes CASSLGGPGNTIYF.

At least ten counts were recorded for this clonotype. The chain uses TRBV29-1 and TRBJ1-4; TRBD1 is a possible D gene (6 bases). Germline lookup yields CDR1 SQVTM and CDR2 ANQGSEA. Trimming left V 6 bases short and J 8 bases short, with 22 bases between. The CDR3 length is 15 residues. The CDR3 sequence: CSVNPDSELGEKLFF. The CDR3 bases are TGCAGCGTAAATCCGGACAGCGAACTAGGCGAAAAACTGTTTTTT.

The chain carries TRBV11-2 and TRBJ1-1; unclear D gene. Germline values: CDR1 SGHAT, CDR2 FQNNGV. The CDR3 is 14 residues long. V was clipped by 5 bases and J by 6 bases, with 16 bases between them. CDR3 protein: CASSPRAVGAEAFF. The CDR3 DNA sequence: TGTGCCAGCAGCCCTAGGGCGGTTGGCGCTGAAGCTTTCTTT.

This clonotype was recorded at least ten times. The chain combines TRBV12-3 or TRBV12-4 with TRBJ2-2, with no clear D. V gave up 7 bases and J gave up 4 bases, with 7 bases separating them. This CDR3 comprises 12 residues. CDR3 nucleotides: TGTGCCAGCACCTGGAGCACCGGGGAGCTGTTTTTT. Translating it yields CASTWSTGELFF.

The V call is TRBV2, the J call TRBJ1-4; D unclear. Germline CDR1 and CDR2: SNHLY and FYNNEI. CDR3 length: 15 amino acids. V lost 11 bases, J lost 2 bases, and 18 bases lay in between. CDR3 DNA sequence: TGTGCCGGGTCTAGACTTGATGCTACTAATGAAAAACTGTTTTTT. This codes for CAGSRLDATNEKLFF.

This clonotype has a single count. CDR3 DNA sequence: TGTGCCAGCTACGAAGGGGGCCCGGGGAATGAGCAGTTCTTC. Amino acid sequence: CASYEGGPGNEQFF. This sequence joins TRBV7-8 and TRBJ2-1; 7 bases agree with TRBD1. The CDR3 extends over 14 amino acids. CDR1 SGHVS and CDR2 FQNEAQ come from the germline V gene. J lost 7 bases, V lost 8 bases, and 11 bases had no gene match.

The chain uses TRBV20-1 and TRBJ1-5, with 7 bases identical to TRBD1. This CDR3 comprises 13 residues. J lost 4 bases, V lost 4 bases, and 4 bases had no gene match. Per the germline V gene, CDR1 is DFQATT and CDR2 is SNEGSKA (reference sequence). The CDR3: CSATVTGNQPQHF. CDR3 nucleotide sequence: TGCAGTGCTACCGTGACAGGGAATCAGCCCCAGCATTTT.

The chain links TRBV4-3 to TRBJ2-7; D gene uncertain. V lost 0 bases and J lost 3, with 12 bases in between. The length of the CDR3 is 15 residues. The germline CDR1 and CDR2 sequences are LGHNA and YSLEER. The CDR3 DNA follows: TGCGCCAGCAGCCAAGATAAATGGTCAGGCTACGAGCAGTACTTC. Its protein is CASSQDKWSGYEQYF.

This chain links TRBV7-9 with TRBJ2-1; the match to TRBD2 covers 11 bases. J gave up 6 bases and V 6 bases, and 13 bases lay outside the gene matches. Looked up from germline, CDR1 is SEHNR and CDR2 is FQNEAQ (reference sequence). CDR3 length equals 17 residues. The CDR3 DNA reads as TGTGCCAGCAGACGAAACGTCGATCTAGCGGGAGGCAATGAGCAGTTCTTC. It translates to CASRRNVDLAGGNEQFF.

This clonotype was counted a few times. This rearrangement joins TRBV4-3 to TRBJ2-1; TRBD2 might be the D (5 bases). This CDR3 comprises 14 residues. From germline, CDR1 is LGHNA and CDR2 YSLEER. Trimming stripped 3 bases from V and 7 bases from J, with 13 bases between. The CDR3 region has the DNA TGCGCCAGCAGCCACGCCGGGAACGGGAATGAGCAGTTCTTC. It codes for CASSHAGNGNEQFF.

The V gene is TRBV5-4, the J gene TRBJ2-1; tentatively, D is TRBD2 (7 bases). The V and J ends lost 7 bases and 9 bases respectively, with 20 bases between them. There are 14 residues in the CDR3. Per the germline V gene, CDR1 is SGHNT and CDR2 is YYREEE (reference sequence). In DNA form, the CDR3 reads TGTGCCAGCGCCAAAGGTCGGGGGGCGATTGAGCAGTTCTTC. Encoded protein: CASAKGRGAIEQFF.

This clonotype was detected a few times. The junction and the germline gene differ at one end; a read error may be behind it. V and J are TRBV29-1 and TRBJ2-3; tentative D call: TRBD1 (5 bases). The CDR3 is 12 residues long. Germline assignment: CDR1 SQVTM and CDR2 ANQGSEA. CDR3 region: CSVEEQGVMGDF. CDR3 sequence (DNA): TGCAGCGTTGAAGAGCAGGGTGTCATGGGCGATTTT.

This chain connects TRBV4-3 to TRBJ2-5; maybe TRBD1 (7 bases). The CDR3 is 16 amino acids. The germline CDR1 and CDR2 sequences are LGHNA and YSLEER. Trimming removed 2 bases at V and 2 bases at J, with 15 bases between. Here the CDR3 reads CASSQLMAGGQETQYF. The CDR3 DNA reads as TGCGCCAGCAGCCAATTGATGGCAGGGGGGCAAGAGACCCAGTACTTC.

This clonotype was seen a few times. CDR3 bases: TGTGCCAGCAGCCCACGCTCTGGAACCTACGAGCAGTACTTC. Amino acids: CASSPRSGTYEQYF. The chain is built from TRBV7-2 and TRBJ2-7; D is unclear. The germline V gene encodes CDR1 SGHTA and CDR2 FQGNSA. The CDR3 is 14 residues long. Trimming shortened V by 5 bases and J by 2 bases, and 13 bases separated the two germline ends.

The chain carries TRBV11-2 and TRBJ2-4; a weak D match, TRBD1 (6 bases). CDR3 size: 17 residues. Trimming shortened V by 3 bases and J by 3 bases, and 18 bases separated the two germline ends. The germline V gene encodes CDR1 SGHAT and CDR2 FQNNGV. CDR3 in DNA: TGTGCCAGCAGCTTTGATGGGGGCAGAGAACACAAAAACATTCAGTACTTC. Its protein product is CASSFDGGREHKNIQYF.

The chain is built from TRBV27 and TRBJ2-1; no definite D call. This CDR3 comprises 13 residues. Germline V gene lookup returns CDR1 MNHEY and CDR2 SMNVEV (reference sequence). V was clipped by 6 bases and J by 4 bases, with 10 bases between them. The DNA of the CDR3 is TGTGCCAGCAGCTCTAACGGGTACAATGAGCAGTTCTTC. Translating gives CASSSNGYNEQFF.

This clonotype was detected only a few times. This sequence joins TRBV5-1 and TRBJ2-2; 8 bases align to TRBD1. The CDR3 contains 15 residues. J lost 3 bases, V lost 4 bases, and 5 bases had no gene match. Germline lookup yields CDR1 SGHRS and CDR2 YFSETQ. CDR3 DNA: TGCGCCAGCAGCACCCGGACAGGGTACACCGGGGAGCTGTTTTTT. Amino acid sequence: CASSTRTGYTGELFF.

The chain joins TRBV4-1 to TRBJ1-2; D call uncertain. The germline gives CDR1 MGHRA, CDR2 YSYEKL. Trimming removed 4 bases at V and 6 bases at J, with 15 bases between. The CDR3 covers 14 residues. The CDR3 sequence: CASSPWSKLDGYTF. CDR3 bases: TGCGCCAGCAGCCCTTGGTCTAAATTAGATGGCTACACCTTC.

There are many counts of this clonotype. The CDR3 coding sequence is TGCAGTGCTAGAGGATTGACGGACGTCGGCGAGCAGTACTTC. Amino acid sequence: CSARGLTDVGEQYF. The chain carries TRBV20-1 and TRBJ2-7; D not certain. Trimming left V 1 base short and J 6 bases short, with 16 bases between. From germline, CDR1 is DFQATT and CDR2 SNEGSKA (reference sequence). CDR3 length equals 14 residues.

This clonotype was seen more than once but under ten times. The rearrangement joins TRBV7-9 to TRBJ2-7; D is possibly TRBD2 (5 bases). Trimming shortened V by 8 bases and J by 0 bases, and 17 bases separated the two germline ends. The CDR3 is made up of 15 amino acids. Looked up from germline, CDR1 is SEHNR and CDR2 is FQNEAQ (reference sequence). The CDR3 DNA follows: TGTGCCAGCGGCATGCGGGCGTCGAGCTCCTACGAGCAGTACTTC. It specifies CASGMRASSSYEQYF.

This clonotype was seen more than once but under ten times. The chain recombines TRBV5-1 with TRBJ2-7; TRBD2 matches at 13 bases. The CDR3 spans 16 residues. Germline V gives CDR1 SGHRS, CDR2 YFSETQ. The V segment lost 0 bases and the J segment 5 bases; nucleotides outside the gene matches: 5. The CDR3, as DNA: TGCGCCAGCAGCTTGGCGGGACTAGCGGGGAGACACGAGCAGTACTTC. It yields the protein CASSLAGLAGRHEQYF.

The rearrangement joins TRBV3-1 to TRBJ1-2, with TRBD1 as a possible D gene (5 bases). Trimming took off 0 bases at V and 1 base at J, with 12 bases between the two ends. The CDR3 runs to 16 residues. The germline gives CDR1 LGHDT, CDR2 YNNKEL (reference sequence). The CDR3: CASSQELGVRNYGYTF. The CDR3 DNA sequence: TGTGCCAGCAGCCAAGAATTAGGGGTTCGTAACTATGGCTACACCTTC.

This clonotype was recorded at least ten times. The chain links TRBV12-3 or TRBV12-4 to TRBJ2-7; 11 positions match TRBD2. V lost 2 bases and J lost 6; bases outside the gene matches: 3. There are 14 residues in the CDR3. Here the CDR3 DNA reads TGTGCCAGCAGTTTATGGCTAGCGGGAGGCGAGCAGTACTTC. Translating gives CASSLWLAGGEQYF.

This clonotype was seen a few times. The chain employs TRBV25-1 and TRBJ1-3, with D possibly TRBD1 on 6 matching bases. CDR3 length: 14 amino acids. V was cut by 8 bases and J by 2 bases, with 13 bases left in between. Per the germline V gene, CDR1 is MGHDK and CDR2 is SYGVNS. The CDR3 DNA follows: TGTGCCAGCCGAAAGACAGGCGCTGGAAACACCATATATTTT. Its translation is CASRKTGAGNTIYF.